This is a list of T cell receptor beta chains from one sample in a study of technical replicates of blood from several donors. Assay: immunoSEQ multiplex PCR; the TCRdb copy retains only in-frame clones and omits some. The sample holds 60,000 to 85,000 clones, 94% seen once. What was sequenced was T cells isolated from PBMCs. These receptors originate from a human donor in good health. The CDR3 runs from the conserved cysteine through the conserved F or W. Expanded clones are given a class, and other clones once, few, many or no size at all.

CDR3 protein: CASRLRQLEKLFF; clone size: NA; V gene: TRBV12-2; J gene: TRBJ1-4
CDR3 protein: CAIHPGQGLYGYTF; clone size: once; V gene: TRBV10-3; J gene: TRBJ1-2
CDR3 protein: CSVAPTGQETQYF; clone size: NA; V gene: TRBV29-1; J gene: TRBJ2-5
CDR3 protein: CASSLGGQALGELFF; clone size: NA; V gene: TRBV11-3; J gene: TRBJ1-4
CDR3 protein: CASSLSGVTNQPQHF; clone size: NA; V gene: TRBV7-9; J gene: TRBJ1-5
CDR3 protein: CASSQLQSSYNEQFF; clone size: NA; V gene: TRBV4-2; J gene: TRBJ2-1
CDR3 protein: CASSQGEIIPFSNQPQHF; clone size: NA; V gene: TRBV4-1; J gene: TRBJ1-5
CDR3 protein: CASSPPDRYNEQFF; clone size: NA; V gene: TRBV18; J gene: TRBJ2-1
CDR3 protein: CASSLRSNANQFF; clone size: NA; V gene: TRBV5-6; J gene: TRBJ2-1
CDR3 protein: CATSMERQGADTQYF; clone size: NA; V gene: TRBV15; J gene: TRBJ2-3
CDR3 protein: CSVLSTGVGAEQYF; clone size: NA; V gene: TRBV29-1; J gene: TRBJ2-7
CDR3 protein: CASSAGTVEAFF; clone size: NA; V gene: TRBV13; J gene: TRBJ1-1
CDR3 protein: CASSSRETGANVLTF; clone size: NA; V gene: TRBV5-1; J gene: TRBJ2-6
CDR3 protein: CAWSDGTGGREKLFF; clone size: NA; V gene: TRBV30; J gene: TRBJ1-4
CDR3 protein: CSARQFDEQFF; clone size: NA; V gene: TRBV20-1; J gene: TRBJ2-1
CDR3 protein: CASSIDPGQGTGYEQYF; clone size: NA; V gene: TRBV19; J gene: TRBJ2-7
CDR3 protein: CASTPTAGAYGYTF; clone size: NA; V gene: TRBV19; J gene: TRBJ1-2
CDR3 protein: CASSSLDRGASDYTF; clone size: NA; V gene: TRBV19; J gene: TRBJ1-2
CDR3 protein: CATNLGQGMNTQYF; clone size: NA; V gene: TRBV27; J gene: TRBJ2-3
CDR3 protein: CASSTSTGGFFNTGELFF; clone size: once; V gene: TRBV9; J gene: TRBJ2-2
CDR3 protein: CASSLGSQSLNQPQHF; clone size: once; V gene: TRBV5-6; J gene: TRBJ1-5
CDR3 protein: CASSSGTGLGDTQYF; clone size: NA; V gene: TRBV11-3; J gene: TRBJ2-3
CDR3 protein: CASMGGFRVAGNTIYF; clone size: NA; V gene: TRBV19; J gene: TRBJ1-3
CDR3 protein: CSASRGYEQYF; clone size: NA; V gene: TRBV20-1; J gene: TRBJ2-7
CDR3 protein: CASSFNRATGNTIYF; clone size: NA; V gene: TRBV19; J gene: TRBJ1-3
CDR3 protein: CASSYAPEGGAFF; clone size: NA; V gene: TRBV6-5; J gene: TRBJ1-1
CDR3 protein: CAWVQDSGGSYEQYF; clone size: NA; V gene: TRBV30; J gene: TRBJ2-7
CDR3 protein: CASSSTAYEQYF; clone size: NA; V gene: TRBV6-1; J gene: TRBJ2-7
CDR3 protein: CASTHTSTDTQYF; clone size: NA; V gene: TRBV19; J gene: TRBJ2-3
CDR3 protein: CSVLEGFSGHTYEQYF; clone size: NA; V gene: TRBV29-1; J gene: TRBJ2-7
CDR3 protein: CASSQQTGSNEQFF; clone size: NA; V gene: TRBV9; J gene: TRBJ2-1
CDR3 protein: CASSESQLAGRAYSTDTQYF; clone size: NA; V gene: TRBV10-1; J gene: TRBJ2-3
CDR3 protein: CASSPPGQFNQPQHF; clone size: NA; V gene: TRBV16; J gene: TRBJ1-5
CDR3 protein: CASSIWDTGQPQHF; clone size: NA; V gene: TRBV19; J gene: TRBJ1-5
CDR3 protein: CATSEGTGVYTGELFF; clone size: NA; V gene: TRBV15; J gene: TRBJ2-2
CDR3 protein: CASYPLDSSTYEQYF; clone size: NA; V gene: TRBV7-8; J gene: TRBJ2-7
CDR3 protein: CASSGFRAGANVLTF; clone size: NA; V gene: TRBV2; J gene: TRBJ2-6
CDR3 protein: CASSAGAYGYTF; clone size: once; V gene: TRBV7-9; J gene: TRBJ1-2
CDR3 protein: CASSFGQGPRIFTDTQYF; clone size: NA; V gene: TRBV5-4; J gene: TRBJ2-3
CDR3 protein: CSVEEGSYEQYF; clone size: NA; V gene: TRBV29-1; J gene: TRBJ2-7